The source of this T cell receptor (beta chain) is a study of OX40 agonist ivuxolimab in advanced cancers. The germline gives CDR1 MDHEN, CDR2 SYDVKM. The CDR3 has 15 residues. Trimming took off 4 bases at V and 1 base at J, with 13 bases between the two ends. The study's findings and limits: Some of the lowest clonal expansion was seen in partial responders at 0.1-3.0 mg/kg. Which antigen the expanded peripheral T cells recognized is unknown.

Generated by immunoSEQ multiplex PCR, the TCRdb table keeps only in-frame clones and is missing some. The data show some 60,000 clones, 85% seen once. As concerns this clone: As yet, its antigen is unknown.

Specimen: CD4+ or CD8+ T cells sorted from blood, collected in a trial of the OX40 agonist ivuxolimab. The chain combines TRBV28 with TRBJ2-5; no clear D gene. The sequence derives from an adult with an advanced solid tumor such as melanoma, head and neck, liver or kidney cancer. CDR3: CASSSLGQTQETQYF. For the CDR3, the DNA is TGTGCCAGCAGTTCCCTCGGGCAGACCCAAGAGACCCAGTACTTC.